This T cell receptor (beta chain) originates from a study of blood T cell repertoires in COVID-19. The overall study: Specimens from acute and convalescent COVID-19 originated in the United States, Italy and Spain. The analysed material was cDNA or gDNA that came from T cells, B-cell-depleted T cells, or PBMCs.

Germline V gene sequence: CDR1 MRHNA, CDR2 SNTAGT. The V end lost 4 bases, the J end lost 3 bases, and 12 bases lay between the germline ends. This CDR3 has 15 residues. Under the authors' procedure: Reference gene primer amplification yielded estimated nucleated cell counts. TCRdb keeps only in-frame clones here, not all; method: immunoSEQ multiplex PCR. V, J and clone size are taken as reported in that table, and D and trimming were inferred from the DNA itself. Found here are about 160,000 clones, roughly 93% of them singletons; the top ten hold approximately 2.2%. The specimen sequenced was peripheral blood. The TCR comes from a man between 18 and 29 years old with acute or convalescent COVID-19. The chain couples TRBV6-4 to TRBJ1-4; the D gene is possibly TRBD1 (6 bases). In DNA, the CDR3 is TGTGCCAGCAGTGCCCACAGGGCACCTAATGAAAAACTGTTTTTT. Encoded protein: CASSAHRAPNEKLFF.